Given below is one T cell receptor (beta chain) in context. These data originate in a study of blood T cell repertoires in COVID-19. In the authors' workflow: Reference gene primer amplification yielded estimated nucleated cell counts. Clones were read by immunoSEQ multiplex PCR, and TCRdb kept only the in-frame ones, dropping some. D and trimming come from the DNA, and the V and J calls and clone size come from that table. In the table there are 70,000 to 85,000 clones, almost 85% of which are singletons. V was pared by 3 bases and J by 9 bases, with 12 bases between. The CDR3 is 13 residues long. Germline loops: CDR1 MGHRA, CDR2 YSYEKL.

Sequencing was performed on peripheral blood. This clonotype was obtained from a man aged 55 to 70 with acute or convalescent COVID-19. J is TRBJ2-1 and V is TRBV4-1; TRBD2 is a possible D gene (6 bases). This chain's CDR3 is CASSHSGGLEQFF. The CDR3 DNA is TGCGCCAGCAGCCATAGCGGAGGCCTTGAGCAGTTCTTC.